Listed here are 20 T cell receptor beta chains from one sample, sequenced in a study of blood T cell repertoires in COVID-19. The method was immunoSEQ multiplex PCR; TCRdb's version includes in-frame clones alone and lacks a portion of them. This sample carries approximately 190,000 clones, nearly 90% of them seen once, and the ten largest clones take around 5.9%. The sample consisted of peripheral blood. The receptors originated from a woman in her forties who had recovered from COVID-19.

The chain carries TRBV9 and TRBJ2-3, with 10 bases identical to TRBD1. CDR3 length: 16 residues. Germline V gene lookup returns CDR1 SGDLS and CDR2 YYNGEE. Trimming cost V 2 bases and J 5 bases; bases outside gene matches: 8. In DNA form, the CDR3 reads TGTGCCAGCAGCGTGAGACAGGGGGCAGGAGTAGATACGCAGTATTTT. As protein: CASSVRQGAGVDTQYF.

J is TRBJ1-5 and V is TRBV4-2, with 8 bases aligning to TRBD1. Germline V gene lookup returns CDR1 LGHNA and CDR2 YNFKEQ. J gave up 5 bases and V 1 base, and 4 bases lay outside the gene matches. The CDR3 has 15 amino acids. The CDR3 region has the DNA TGTGCCAGCAGCCAAGGGACAGGGCCAGATCAGCCCCAGCATTTT. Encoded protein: CASSQGTGPDQPQHF.

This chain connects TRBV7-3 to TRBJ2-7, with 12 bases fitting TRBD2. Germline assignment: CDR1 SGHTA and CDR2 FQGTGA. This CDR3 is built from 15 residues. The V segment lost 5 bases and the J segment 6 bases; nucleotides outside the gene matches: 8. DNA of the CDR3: TGTGCCAGCAGCCCGCGAGCTAGCGGGAGGGTCGAGCAGTACTTC. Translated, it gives CASSPRASGRVEQYF. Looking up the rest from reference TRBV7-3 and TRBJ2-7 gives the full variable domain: GAGVSQTPSNKVTEKGKYVELRCDPISGHTALYWYRQSLGQGPEFLIYFQGTGAADDSGLPNDRFFAVRPEGSVSTLKIQRTERGDSAVYLCASSPRASGRVEQYFGPGTRLTVT.

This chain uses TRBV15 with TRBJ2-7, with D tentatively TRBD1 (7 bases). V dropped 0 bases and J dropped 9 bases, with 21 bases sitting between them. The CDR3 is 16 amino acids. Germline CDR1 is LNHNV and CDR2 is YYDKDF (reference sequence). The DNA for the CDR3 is TGTGCCACCAGCAGAGATAGGCAGGGGGGCTACGAAGGGCAGTACTTC. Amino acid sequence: CATSRDRQGGYEGQYF.

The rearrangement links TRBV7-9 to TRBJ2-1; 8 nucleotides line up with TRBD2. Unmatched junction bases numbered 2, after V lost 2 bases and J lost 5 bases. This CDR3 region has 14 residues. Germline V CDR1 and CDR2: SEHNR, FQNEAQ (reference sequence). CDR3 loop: CASSLSGGHNEQFF. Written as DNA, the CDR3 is TGTGCCAGCAGCTTATCGGGGGGGCACAATGAGCAGTTCTTC.

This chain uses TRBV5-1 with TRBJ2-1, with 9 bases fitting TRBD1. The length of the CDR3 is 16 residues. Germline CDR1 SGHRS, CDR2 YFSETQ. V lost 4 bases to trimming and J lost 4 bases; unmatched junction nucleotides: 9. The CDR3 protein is CASSVADRGKYNEQFF. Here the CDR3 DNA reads TGCGCCAGCAGCGTGGCTGACAGGGGGAAATACAATGAGCAGTTCTTC.

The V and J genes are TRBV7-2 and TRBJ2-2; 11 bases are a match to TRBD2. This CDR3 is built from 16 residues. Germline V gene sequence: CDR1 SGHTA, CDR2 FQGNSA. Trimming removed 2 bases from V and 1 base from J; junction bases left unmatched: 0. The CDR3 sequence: CASSLLAGGNTGELFF. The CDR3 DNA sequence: TGTGCCAGCAGCTTACTAGCGGGAGGGAACACCGGGGAGCTGTTTTTT.

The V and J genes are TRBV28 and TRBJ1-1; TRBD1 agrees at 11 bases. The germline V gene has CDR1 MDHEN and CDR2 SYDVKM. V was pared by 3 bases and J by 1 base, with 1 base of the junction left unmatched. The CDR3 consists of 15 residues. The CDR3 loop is CASSLDRGPNTEAFF. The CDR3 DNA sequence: TGTGCCAGCAGTTTGGACAGGGGGCCGAACACTGAAGCTTTCTTT.

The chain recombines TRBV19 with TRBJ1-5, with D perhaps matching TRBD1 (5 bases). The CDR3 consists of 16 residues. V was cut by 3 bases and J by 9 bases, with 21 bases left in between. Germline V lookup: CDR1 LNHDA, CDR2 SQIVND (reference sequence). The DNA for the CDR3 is TGTGCCAGTAGTATCTACAGGAGTCCCCAAGTAGGGCCCCAGCATTTT. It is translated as CASSIYRSPQVGPQHF.

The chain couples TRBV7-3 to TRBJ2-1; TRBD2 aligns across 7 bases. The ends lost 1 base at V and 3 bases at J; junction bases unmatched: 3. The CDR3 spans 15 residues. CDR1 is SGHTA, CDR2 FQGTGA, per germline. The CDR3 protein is CASSLITSDYNEQFF. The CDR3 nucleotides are TGTGCCAGCAGCTTAATCACTAGCGACTACAATGAGCAGTTCTTC.

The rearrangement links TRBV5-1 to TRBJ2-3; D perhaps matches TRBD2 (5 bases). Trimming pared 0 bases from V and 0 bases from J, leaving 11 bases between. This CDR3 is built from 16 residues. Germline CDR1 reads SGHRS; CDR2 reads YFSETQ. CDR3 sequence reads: CASSLEFAGSTDTQYF. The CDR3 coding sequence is TGCGCCAGCAGCTTGGAGTTTGCGGGTAGCACAGATACGCAGTATTTT.

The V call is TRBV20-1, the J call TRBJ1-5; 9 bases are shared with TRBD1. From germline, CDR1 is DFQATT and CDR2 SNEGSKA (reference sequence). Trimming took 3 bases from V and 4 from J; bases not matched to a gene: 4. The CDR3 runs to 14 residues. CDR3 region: CSASGTGYNQPQHF. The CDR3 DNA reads TGCAGTGCTAGTGGGACAGGGTATAATCAGCCCCAGCATTTT.

The CDR3 reads CASSQGLSDRRRGKLFF. CDR3 sequence (DNA): TGTGCCAGCAGCCAAGGCCTATCGGACAGGCGTCGTGGAAAACTGTTTTTT. The chain joins TRBV7-2 to TRBJ1-4; TRBD1 agrees at 7 bases. This CDR3 has 17 residues. The germline V gene encodes CDR1 SGHTA and CDR2 FQGNSA. V shed 5 bases, J shed 10 bases, and the junction held 19 bases outside the gene matches.

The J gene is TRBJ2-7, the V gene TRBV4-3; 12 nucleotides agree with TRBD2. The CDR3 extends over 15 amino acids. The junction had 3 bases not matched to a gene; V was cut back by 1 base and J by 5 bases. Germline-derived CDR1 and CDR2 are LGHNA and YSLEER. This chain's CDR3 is CASSQGTSGTDEQYF. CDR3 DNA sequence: TGCGCCAGCAGCCAAGGGACTAGCGGGACGGACGAGCAGTACTTC.

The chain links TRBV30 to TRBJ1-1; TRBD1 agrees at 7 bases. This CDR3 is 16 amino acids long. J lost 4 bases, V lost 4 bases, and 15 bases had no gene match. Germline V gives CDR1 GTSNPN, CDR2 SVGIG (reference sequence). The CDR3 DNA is TGTGCCTGGAAAGGGCGCCCGAGACAGGGAGGCACTGAAGCTTTCTTT. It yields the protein CAWKGRPRQGGTEAFF.

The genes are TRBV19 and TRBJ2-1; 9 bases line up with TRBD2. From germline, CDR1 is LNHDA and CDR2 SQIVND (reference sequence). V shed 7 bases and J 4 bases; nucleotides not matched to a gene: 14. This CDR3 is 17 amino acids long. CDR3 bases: TGTGCCAGTACGGGACTAGCTAAGGACGATGGGTACAATGAGCAGTTCTTC. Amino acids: CASTGLAKDDGYNEQFF. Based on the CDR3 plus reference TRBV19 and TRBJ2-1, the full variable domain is DGGITQSPKYLFRKEGQNVTLSCEQNLNHDAMYWYRQDPGQGLRLIYYSQIVNDFQKGDIAEGYSVSREKKESFPLTVTSAQKNPTAFYLCASTGLAKDDGYNEQFFGPGTRLTVL.

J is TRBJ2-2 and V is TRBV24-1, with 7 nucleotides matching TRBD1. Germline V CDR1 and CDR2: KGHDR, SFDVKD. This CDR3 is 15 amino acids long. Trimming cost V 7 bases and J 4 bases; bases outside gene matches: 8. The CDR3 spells CATSTGTASTGELFF. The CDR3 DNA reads TGTGCCACCAGCACCGGGACAGCCTCCACCGGGGAGCTGTTTTTT.

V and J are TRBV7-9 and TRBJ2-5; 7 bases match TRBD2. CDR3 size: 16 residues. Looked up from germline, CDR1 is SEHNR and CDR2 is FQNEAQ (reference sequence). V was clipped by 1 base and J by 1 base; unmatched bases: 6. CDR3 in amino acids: CASSLGEGLAQETQYF. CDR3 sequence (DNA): TGTGCCAGCAGCTTAGGGGAGGGGTTGGCCCAAGAGACCCAGTACTTC.

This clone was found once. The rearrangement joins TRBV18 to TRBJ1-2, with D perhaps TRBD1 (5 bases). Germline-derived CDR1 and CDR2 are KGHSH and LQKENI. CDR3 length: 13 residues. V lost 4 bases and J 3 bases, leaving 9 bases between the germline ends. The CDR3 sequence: CASSRGVDYGYTF. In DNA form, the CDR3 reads TGTGCCAGCTCACGGGGGGTGGACTATGGCTACACCTTC.

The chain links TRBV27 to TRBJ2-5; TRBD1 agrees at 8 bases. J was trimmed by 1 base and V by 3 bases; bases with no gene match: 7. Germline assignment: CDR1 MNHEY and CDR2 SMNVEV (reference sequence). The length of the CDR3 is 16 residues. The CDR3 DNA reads TGTGCCAGCAGTTTCGGGACGGGACAGGCCCAAGAGACCCAGTACTTC. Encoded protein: CASSFGTGQAQETQYF.